The 6 T cell receptor beta chains below all came from one sample that was sequenced in a study of human T cells and chemical hapten exposure. Each CDR3 protein gets one entry after TCRdb re-called the RACE reads with MiXCR. The data show about 190,000 distinct CDR3 sequences, with about 25% seen just once and roughly 2.4% held by the top ten. Documented time point: patch test 3, about 24 weeks after DPC sensitization. The treatment denotes: therapeutic diphenylcyclopropenone sensitization with weekly scalp DPC. Here the sequenced sample was whole blood, taken in connection with sensitization to the hapten diphenylcyclopropenone (DPC). These TCRs come from a woman aged 40 to 55 with alopecia areata. Some clones in this sample may be carry-over from other donors' samples.

This clonotype showed up just a few times. This chain uses TRBV5-1 with TRBJ2-1, with TRBD2 matching over 10 bases. The V and J ends lost 0 bases and 2 bases, in that order; junction bases with no gene match: 2. CDR3 length equals 16 residues. Germline V gene sequence: CDR1 SGHRS, CDR2 YFSETQ. CDR3 protein: CASSLETSGTYNEQFF. Written as DNA, the CDR3 is TGCGCCAGCAGCTTGGAAACTAGCGGGACCTACAATGAGCAGTTCTTC.

This chain joins TRBV6-1 and TRBJ1-1, with D perhaps TRBD1 (6 bases). CDR1 and CDR2 from the germline V gene are MNHNS and SASEGT. The CDR3 spans 12 residues. Trimming left V 5 bases short and J 13 bases short, with 17 bases between. CDR3 protein: CASSQTGRGGFF. DNA of the CDR3: TGTGCCAGCAGTCAAACAGGGAGGGGAGGTTTCTTT.

This chain joins TRBV12-3 or TRBV12-4 and TRBJ1-4; 10 positions match TRBD1. The CDR3 length is 14 residues. V gave up 6 bases and J gave up 7 bases; unmatched junction bases: 5. The CDR3: CASSPGQGSEKLFF. In DNA form, the CDR3 reads TGTGCCAGCAGCCCGGGACAGGGGTCTGAAAAACTGTTTTTT.

This sequence joins TRBV4-3 and TRBJ1-6, with D perhaps matching TRBD1 (6 bases). V was shortened by 0 bases and J by 10 bases, with 13 bases between the two germline ends. The CDR3 has 15 amino acids. Germline-derived CDR1 and CDR2 are LGHNA and YSLEER. CDR3 nucleotides: TGCGCCAGCAGCCAAGAGTACAGGGTTTACTCACCCCTCCACTTT. Encoded protein: CASSQEYRVYSPLHF.

V gene TRBV6-6 combines with J gene TRBJ2-7, with D unresolved. This CDR3 comprises 15 residues. The ends were cut back, 0 bases at V and 3 bases at J, with 12 bases in the middle. CDR1 is MNHNY and CDR2 is SVGAGI in the germline V gene (reference sequence). CDR3 loop: CASSYSGEADYEQYF. The CDR3 DNA sequence: TGTGCCAGCAGTTACTCTGGAGAGGCCGACTACGAGCAGTACTTC.

The chain links TRBV6-2 or TRBV6-3 to TRBJ2-5; a possible D gene is TRBD1 (6 bases). The CDR3 is 14 residues long. Trimming took 4 bases from V and 4 from J, leaving 13 bases between them. Germline CDR1 MNHEY, CDR2 SVGEGT. CDR3 sequence: CASSSFRTVETQYF. The DNA of the CDR3 is TGTGCCAGCAGTTCGTTTAGGACAGTAGAGACCCAGTACTTC.